The 15 T cell receptor beta chains presented below share a single source sample, sequenced in a study of T-cell memory formation after mild COVID-19. TCRdb reprocessed the 5' RACE reads via MiXCR and lists one record per CDR3 protein. The data contain roughly 40,000 distinct CDR3 sequences, 6% to 7% of them singletons. The sequenced material came from PBMCs or a T cell subset sorted from them (not recorded which). All receptors come from an adult who had mild COVID-19 (a few samples of this study predate the infection). Cell type and time point are not known.

V and J are TRBV5-4 and TRBJ2-7; D may be TRBD1 or TRBD2 (5 bases each). Germline CDR1 is SGHNT and CDR2 is YYREEE (reference sequence). Trimming cost V 4 bases and J 3 bases, with 14 bases left between them. The CDR3 consists of 14 residues. The CDR3 sequence: CASSRDGTRYEQYF. The DNA of the CDR3 is TGTGCCAGCAGCCGGGACGGGACCCGCTACGAGCAGTACTTC.

In its sample, this clonotype was seen a few times. V usage is TRBV5-5 and J usage is TRBJ2-3; no clear D gene. The CDR3 is made up of 14 amino acids. Germline assignment: CDR1 SGHKS and CDR2 YYEKEE (reference sequence). The V and J ends lost 0 bases and 4 bases respectively, with 9 bases between them. CDR3 region: CASSLGYKSDTQYF. CDR3 in DNA: TGTGCCAGCAGCTTGGGCTACAAATCAGATACGCAGTATTTT.

This clonotype has ten or more counts. J is TRBJ1-2 and V is TRBV20-1; D is undetermined. The length of the CDR3 is 12 residues. The ends were cut back, 0 bases at V and 8 bases at J, with 10 bases in the middle. Germline CDR1 reads DFQATT; CDR2 reads SNEGSKA (reference sequence). CDR3: CSAREAGLGYTF. The CDR3 DNA follows: TGCAGTGCTAGAGAGGCAGGCTTAGGCTACACCTTC.

The chain has TRBV3-1 and TRBJ2-2, with D possibly TRBD1 on 6 matching bases. V was trimmed by 4 bases and J by 5 bases, leaving 11 bases between them. The CDR3 sequence is 14 residues long. In germline, CDR1 is LGHDT, CDR2 YNNKEL (reference sequence). CDR3 region: CASSRTGQTGELFF. In DNA form, the CDR3 reads TGTGCCAGCAGCCGGACCGGACAGACCGGGGAGCTGTTTTTT.

This sequence joins TRBV3-1 and TRBJ2-7, with D possibly matching TRBD1 (5 bases). The germline gives CDR1 LGHDT, CDR2 YNNKEL (reference sequence). V was trimmed by 1 base and J by 3 bases, leaving 13 bases between them. The length of the CDR3 is 15 residues. CDR3 sequence reads: CASSQVPGSNYEQYF. CDR3 bases: TGTGCCAGCAGCCAAGTTCCAGGGTCAAACTACGAGCAGTACTTC.

A few counts support this clonotype. A read error may produce the germline difference seen at one junction end. The rearrangement links TRBV7-2 to TRBJ2-3; the D is unclear. The CDR3 totals 12 residues. Germline V gene data show CDR1 as SGHTA and CDR2 as FQGNSA. This chain's CDR3 is CASSLLVDAPFF. The CDR3 DNA reads as TGTGCCAGCAGCCTCTTAGTCGATGCCCCTTTTTTT.

Only a few counts were recorded for this clonotype. The chain couples TRBV9 to TRBJ2-1; a possible D gene is TRBD2 (5 bases). V was clipped by 4 bases and J by 8 bases, with 19 bases between them. Germline assignment: CDR1 SGDLS and CDR2 YYNGEE. The CDR3 sequence is 15 residues long. This chain's CDR3 is CASSPGRVSGYEQFF. The CDR3 nucleotides are TGTGCCAGCAGCCCGGGAAGGGTATCGGGGTATGAGCAGTTCTTC.

The sample holds a few counts of this clonotype. The V gene is TRBV19, the J gene TRBJ1-6; D call uncertain. The V gene lost 1 base and the J gene lost 9 bases, with 16 bases spanning the gap. The CDR3 totals 16 residues. CDR1 is LNHDA, CDR2 SQIVND, per germline (reference sequence). The DNA for the CDR3 is TGTGCCAGTAGTATAGGCCGACGATCCGTCACTTCACCCCTCCACTTT. This encodes CASSIGRRSVTSPLHF.

This clonotype is categorized as medium-sized. The chain carries TRBV7-2 and TRBJ2-3, with D perhaps matching TRBD2 (6 bases). The V end lost 0 bases, the J end lost 6 bases, and 7 bases lay between the germline ends. The germline V gene encodes CDR1 SGHTA and CDR2 FQGNSA. The CDR3 runs to 13 residues. The CDR3 sequence is CASSLASGDTQYF. The CDR3 DNA follows: TGTGCCAGCAGCTTAGCTAGCGGCGATACGCAGTATTTT.

The sample holds a few counts of this clonotype. The V gene is TRBV7-2, the J gene TRBJ2-1; D call uncertain. V lost 2 bases to trimming and J lost 10 bases, with 24 bases between them. From germline, CDR1 is SGHTA and CDR2 FQGNSA. The CDR3 spans 17 residues. The CDR3: CASSLSVSIAAQREQFF. CDR3 sequence (DNA): TGTGCCAGCAGCTTATCTGTTTCGATTGCGGCCCAGAGGGAGCAGTTCTTC.

V is TRBV5-1 and J is TRBJ1-6, with TRBD1 identical over 7 bases. The CDR3 has 13 amino acids. Germline V gene data show CDR1 as SGHRS and CDR2 as YFSETQ. The J segment lost 10 bases and the V segment lost 6 bases, leaving 7 bases of the junction unmatched. Here the CDR3 DNA reads TGCGCCAGCAACCTAGACAGGGACTCACCCCTCCACTTT. This codes for CASNLDRDSPLHF.

This clonotype appeared many times. The gene calls are TRBV12-3 or TRBV12-4 and TRBJ2-5, with D possibly being TRBD1 (5 bases). The CDR3 contains 14 residues. Trimming pared 4 bases from V and 1 base from J, leaving 10 bases between. This CDR3 is CASSSRTSQETQYF. CDR3 nucleotide sequence: TGTGCCAGCAGTTCACGGACATCCCAAGAGACCCAGTACTTC.

V gene TRBV6-1 combines with J gene TRBJ2-7, with D hard to call. Germline CDR1 reads MNHNS; CDR2 reads SASEGT. The V and J ends lost 3 bases and 0 bases respectively, with 15 bases between them. This CDR3 has 16 residues. The CDR3 sequence: CASSDHGWRSSYEQYF. In DNA form, the CDR3 reads TGTGCCAGCAGTGATCACGGTTGGAGAAGCTCCTACGAGCAGTACTTC.

At least ten counts were recorded for this clonotype. This chain links TRBV11-3 with TRBJ2-3; 11 bases agree with TRBD2. The CDR3 loop spans 15 amino acids. Looked up from germline, CDR1 is SGHNT and CDR2 is YENEEA. With V trimmed by 6 bases and J by 5 bases, 7 bases remained unmatched. This CDR3 is CASRPTSGSGDTQYF. In nucleotides, the CDR3 is TGTGCCAGCAGGCCCACTAGCGGGAGTGGAGATACGCAGTATTTT.

This clonotype was observed many times. This rearrangement joins TRBV5-1 to TRBJ2-7; the match to TRBD2 covers 14 bases. The junction had 6 bases not matched to a gene; V was cut back by 4 bases and J by 6 bases. The V gene's germline CDR1 is SGHRS and CDR2 YFSETQ. CDR3 length equals 15 residues. This chain's CDR3 is CASSPTGLAGVEQYF. In nucleotides, the CDR3 is TGCGCCAGCAGCCCTACGGGACTAGCGGGAGTCGAGCAGTACTTC.